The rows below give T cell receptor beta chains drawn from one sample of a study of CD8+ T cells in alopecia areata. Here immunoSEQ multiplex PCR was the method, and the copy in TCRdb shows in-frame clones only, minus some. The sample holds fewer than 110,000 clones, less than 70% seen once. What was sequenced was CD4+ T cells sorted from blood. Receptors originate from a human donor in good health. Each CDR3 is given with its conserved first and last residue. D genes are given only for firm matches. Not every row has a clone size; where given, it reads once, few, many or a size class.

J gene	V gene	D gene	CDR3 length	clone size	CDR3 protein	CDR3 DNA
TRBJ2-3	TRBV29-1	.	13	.	CSVGSLRTDTQYF	TGCAGCGTTGGCAGCCTGCGCACAGATACGCAGTATTTT
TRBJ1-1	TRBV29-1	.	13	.	CSGGNRGNTEAFF	TGCAGCGGAGGAAACCGGGGTAACACTGAAGCTTTCTTT
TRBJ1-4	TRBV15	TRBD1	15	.	CATSRGGQGREKLFF	TGTGCCACCAGCAGAGGCGGACAGGGACGGGAAAAACTGTTTTTT
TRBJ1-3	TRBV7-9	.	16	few	CASSLGGGGSGNTIYF	TGTGCCAGCAGCTTAGGAGGGGGAGGATCTGGAAACACCATATATTTT
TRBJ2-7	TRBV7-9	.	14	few	CASSRAGGSYEQYF	TGTGCCAGCAGCCGAGCGGGCGGCTCCTACGAGCAGTACTTC
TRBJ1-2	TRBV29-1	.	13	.	CSVERGLNYGYTF	TGCAGCGTTGAAAGGGGATTAAACTATGGCTACACCTTC
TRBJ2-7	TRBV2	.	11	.	CASSRTYEQYF	TGTGCCAGCAGCAGGACCTACGAGCAGTACTTC
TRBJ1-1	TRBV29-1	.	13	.	CSVEDRGDTEAFF	TGCAGCGTTGAAGATAGGGGGGACACTGAAGCTTTCTTT
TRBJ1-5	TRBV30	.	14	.	CAWSARSRDQPQHF	TGTGCCTGGAGTGCCCGATCCAGGGATCAGCCCCAGCATTTT
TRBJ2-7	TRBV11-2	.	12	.	CASSLDRYEQYF	TGTGCCAGCAGCTTAGATCGGTACGAGCAGTACTTC
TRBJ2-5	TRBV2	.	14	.	CASSETWSQETQYF	TGTGCCAGCAGTGAAACGTGGAGCCAAGAGACCCAGTACTTC
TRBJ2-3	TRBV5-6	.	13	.	CASSPLGGDTQYF	TGTGCCAGCAGCCCCCTCGGGGGAGATACGCAGTATTTT
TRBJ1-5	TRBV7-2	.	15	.	CASSLGRGRHQPQHF	TGTGCCAGCAGCTTGGGAAGGGGCAGGCATCAGCCCCAGCATTTT
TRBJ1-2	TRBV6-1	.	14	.	CASSDGGLGYGYTF	TGTGCCAGCAGTGATGGGGGATTGGGCTATGGCTACACCTTC
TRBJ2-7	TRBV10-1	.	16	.	CASSESGTVIFHEQYF	TGCGCCAGCAGTGAGTCGGGAACAGTAATATTCCACGAGCAGTACTTC
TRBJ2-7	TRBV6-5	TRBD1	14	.	CASSVGDRLYEQYF	TGTGCCAGCAGTGTAGGGGACAGACTCTACGAGCAGTACTTC
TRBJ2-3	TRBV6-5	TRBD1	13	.	CASRGQGTDTQYF	TGTGCCAGCAGGGGACAGGGAACAGATACGCAGTATTTT
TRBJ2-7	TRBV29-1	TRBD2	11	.	CSAGEGYEQYF	TGCAGCGCTGGGGAGGGGTACGAGCAGTACTTC
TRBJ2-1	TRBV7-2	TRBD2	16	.	CASSKRRKRGRNEQFF	TGTGCCAGCAGCAAACGAAGGAAGCGGGGCCGCAATGAGCAGTTCTTC
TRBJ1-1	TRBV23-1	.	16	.	CASSQSWREWNTEAFF	TGCGCCAGCAGTCAATCGTGGAGGGAATGGAACACTGAAGCTTTCTTT
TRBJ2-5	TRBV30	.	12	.	CAWSTVGETQYF	TGTGCCTGGAGTACGGTCGGAGAGACCCAGTACTTC
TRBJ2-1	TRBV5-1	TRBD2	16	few	CASRLAGLSLLGEQFF	TGCGCCAGCAGACTAGCGGGGCTATCACTACTAGGGGAGCAGTTCTTC
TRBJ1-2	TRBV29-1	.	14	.	CSVDPVGQNYGYTF	TGCAGCGTTGACCCAGTCGGGCAGAACTATGGCTACACCTTC
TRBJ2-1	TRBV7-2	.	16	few	CASSLTPGAGFNEQFF	TGTGCCAGCAGCTTAACCCCAGGGGCGGGATTCAATGAGCAGTTCTTC